Listed here are 9 T cell receptor beta chains from one sample, sequenced in a study of blood T cell repertoires in COVID-19. TCRdb's table, derived via immunoSEQ multiplex PCR, lists solely in-frame clones and lacks some. This table has 300,000 to 450,000 clones, around 87% appearing once. The sample taken for sequencing was PBMCs or T cells enriched from blood (not recorded which). The source is a man in his thirties or forties who had recovered from COVID-19.

This rearrangement joins TRBV10-3 to TRBJ1-1, with 8 bases that match TRBD1. J lost 1 base, V lost 5 bases, and 9 bases had no gene match. The CDR3 extends over 16 amino acids. Germline V CDR1 and CDR2: ENHRY, SYGVKD. The CDR3 DNA sequence: TGTGCCATCAGTTCCCAGGGGGCGCAGGGGAACACTGAAGCTTTCTTT. Its protein is CAISSQGAQGNTEAFF.

The chain is built from TRBV9 and TRBJ2-6; unclear D gene. The CDR3 is made up of 16 amino acids. Germline V gene lookup returns CDR1 SGDLS and CDR2 YYNGEE. V was pared by 4 bases and J by 2 bases, with 13 bases between. In nucleotides, the CDR3 is TGTGCCAGCAGCCTCAGTCTCATACCTGGGGCCAACGTCCTGACTTTC. This sequence encodes CASSLSLIPGANVLTF.

This clone was picked up one time. The V and J genes are TRBV5-1 and TRBJ1-1, with D hard to call. The V gene's germline CDR1 is SGHRS and CDR2 YFSETQ. The CDR3 covers 16 residues. Between the trimmed V and J ends, which lost 0 bases and 1 base, there was a span of 13 bases. CDR3 coding DNA: TGCGCCAGCAGCTTGGCAGGATCGTCCCCGAACACTGAAGCTTTCTTT. As protein: CASSLAGSSPNTEAFF.

This chain joins TRBV7-2 and TRBJ1-1, with D possibly matching TRBD1 (6 bases). The CDR3 contains 13 residues. The V end was cut by 7 bases, the J end by 5 bases, with 14 bases between. Germline V gene lookup returns CDR1 SGHTA and CDR2 FQGNSA. The chain's CDR3 is CASTEQGNTEAFF. Written as DNA, the CDR3 is TGTGCCAGCACCGAACAGGGAAATACTGAAGCTTTCTTT.

The chain couples TRBV19 to TRBJ2-3, with D uncertain. The CDR3 is made up of 14 amino acids. V was shortened by 10 bases and J by 0 bases, with 14 bases between the two germline ends. Germline V gene data show CDR1 as LNHDA and CDR2 as SQIVND (reference sequence). The chain's CDR3 is CATTRGPSTDTQYF. The CDR3 DNA reads as TGTGCCACCACCCGTGGCCCGAGCACAGATACGCAGTATTTT.

The chain couples TRBV7-9 to TRBJ2-5; possible D gene TRBD2, 5 bases. There are 14 residues in the CDR3. V lost 6 bases, J lost 2 bases, and 13 bases lay in between. Germline values: CDR1 SEHNR, CDR2 FQNEAQ (reference sequence). CDR3 sequence (DNA): TGTGCCAGCAGGCCCCACCGGGAACAAGAGACCCAGTACTTC. It specifies CASRPHREQETQYF.

This clone occurred once. The rearrangement uses TRBV7-9 and TRBJ1-3, with D possibly TRBD1 on 6 matching bases. Trimming removed 5 bases from V and 4 bases from J, with 15 bases in between. The V gene's germline CDR1 is SEHNR and CDR2 FQNEAQ (reference sequence). CDR3 length equals 15 residues. The DNA of the CDR3 is TGTGCCAGCAGCGCCCATCCCACAGGGGGAAACACCATATATTTT. Translating it yields CASSAHPTGGNTIYF.

The J gene is TRBJ1-6, the V gene TRBV25-1, with D possibly TRBD1 on 5 matching bases. This CDR3 has 13 amino acids. V shed 6 bases and J shed 9 bases, with 12 bases lying between them. Germline V CDR1 and CDR2: MGHDK, SYGVNS. CDR3 sequence reads: CASRGLEGSPLHF. The DNA for the CDR3 is TGTGCCAGCAGGGGGCTGGAGGGTTCACCCCTCCACTTT. Full variable domain (rest looked up from reference TRBV25-1 and TRBJ1-6): EADIYQTPRYLVIGTGKKITLECSQTMGHDKMYWYQQDPGMELHLIHYSYGVNSTEKGDLSSESTVSRIRTEHFPLTLESARPSHTSQYLCASRGLEGSPLHFGNGTRLTVT.

The rearrangement links TRBV7-9 to TRBJ2-7, with TRBD1 matching over 7 bases. V trimming: 5 bases; J trimming: 6 bases; junction bases outside the gene matches: 7. CDR3 size: 13 residues. Germline V gene lookup returns CDR1 SEHNR and CDR2 FQNEAQ (reference sequence). CDR3 amino acids: CASSGTGAREQYF. CDR3 nucleotide sequence: TGTGCCAGCAGCGGAACAGGGGCCCGCGAGCAGTACTTC. Full variable domain (missing parts from reference TRBV7-9 and TRBJ2-7): DTGVSQNPRHKITKRGQNVTFRCDPISEHNRLYWYRQTLGQGPEFLTYFQNEAQLEKSRLLSDRFSAERPKGSFSTLEIQRTEQGDSAMYLCASSGTGAREQYFGPGTRLTVT.